The 2 T cell receptor beta chains in this list originate from one sample, sequenced in a study of T cells in localized non-small cell lung cancer. Sequencing was performed with immunoSEQ multiplex PCR; in TCRdb, only in-frame clones are kept and a portion is missing. The data contain tens of thousands of clones, 88% of them singletons. Specimen: peripheral blood, collected before any cancer treatment. The receptor source for this set is a woman aged 35 to 69 with stage I lung adenocarcinoma.

This clone turned up a few times. The chain is built from TRBV27 and TRBJ1-1, with no clear D. This CDR3 comprises 14 residues. Germline CDR1 reads MNHEY; CDR2 reads SMNVEV (reference sequence). Deletions cut 6 bases from V and 2 bases from J, with 13 bases between. The CDR3 nucleotides read TGTGCCAGCAGCAAAGTCCCGCTTAACACTGAAGCTTTCTTT. Its protein product is CASSKVPLNTEAFF.

The chain combines TRBV5-1 with TRBJ2-3, with a weak D call TRBD1 (6 bases). The CDR3 consists of 14 residues. The V end was cut by 4 bases, the J end by 6 bases, with 15 bases between. CDR1 is SGHRS and CDR2 is YFSETQ in the germline V gene. CDR3 nucleotide sequence: TGCGCCAGCAGCCGGGACACATCGGAGGATACGCAGTATTTT. This gives the protein CASSRDTSEDTQYF. Full variable domain (remainder filled in from reference TRBV5-1 and TRBJ2-3): KAGVTQTPRYLIKTRGQQVTLSCSPISGHRSVSWYQQTPGQGLQFLFEYFSETQRNKGNFPGRFSGRQFSNSRSEMNVSTLELGDSALYLCASSRDTSEDTQYFGPGTRLTVL.